These T cell receptor beta chains were read from a single sample in a study of T-cell reconstitution after alpha-beta-depleted transplantation in children. MiXCR, run by TCRdb on the PCR reads, gives a single entry per CDR3 protein. The sample lists around 450,000 distinct CDR3 sequences, roughly 10% occurring once. Source: PBMCs, taken before TCRalphabeta/CD19-depleted stem cell transplant. These receptors were obtained from a child aged 2 to 15 with inherited bone marrow failure, due to receive a stem cell transplant. Both conserved end residues are part of each CDR3. D genes are given only for firm matches. Only some rows state a clone size, as once, few, many or a class for expanded clones.

>TRBJ2-2|.|few|15|TRBV5-6
CASSFFLAYTGELFF
TGTGCCAGCAGTTTTTTTCTAGCCTACACCGGGGAGCTGTTTTTT
>TRBJ2-1|TRBD2|.|18|TRBV30
CAWSVERDGGSSYNEQFF
TGTGCCTGGAGTGTAGAACGGGACGGCGGGAGCTCCTACAATGAGCAGTTCTTC
>TRBJ2-1|.|many|14|TRBV4-3
CASSQDVITNEQFF
TGCGCCAGCAGCCAAGATGTGATTACAAATGAGCAGTTCTTC
>TRBJ2-3|.|many|15|TRBV25-1
CASSDLGRDTDTQYF
TGTGCCAGCAGCGACCTGGGTAGAGACACAGATACGCAGTATTTT
>TRBJ2-5|TRBD1|many|16|TRBV27
CASSFLGQGPQETQYF
TGTGCCAGCAGTTTTTTGGGACAGGGTCCCCAAGAGACCCAGTACTTC
>TRBJ2-1|TRBD2|many|15|TRBV20-1
CSARASGTIDNEQFF
TGCAGTGCTAGGGCTAGCGGGACCATTGACAATGAGCAGTTCTTC
>TRBJ2-3|.|many|14|TRBV5-4
CASSSSGYTDTQYF
TGTGCCAGCAGTTCCTCCGGGTACACAGATACGCAGTATTTT
>TRBJ1-6|.|.|13|TRBV28
CASSPGLGGPLHF
TGTGCCAGCAGCCCCGGATTAGGGGGTCCCCTCCACTTT
>TRBJ1-1|TRBD1|few|19|TRBV5-4
CASSFLFFGTGEIGTEAFF
TGTGCCAGCAGCTTTCTGTTCTTCGGGACAGGGGAGATCGGGACTGAAGCTTTCTTT
>TRBJ2-3|.|many|12|TRBV29-1
CSVVGLTDTQYF
TGCAGCGTTGTGGGGCTCACAGATACGCAGTATTTT
>TRBJ1-2|.|many|11|TRBV6-5
CATTANYGYTF
TGTGCCACCACAGCTAACTATGGCTACACCTTC
>TRBJ2-5|.|many|13|TRBV5-1
CASSSNRVETQYF
TGCGCCAGCAGCTCGAACAGGGTTGAGACCCAGTACTTC
>TRBJ2-7|.|few|19|TRBV12-3/TRBV12-4
CASSLDRGSPGGTSREQYF
TGTGCCAGCAGTTTAGATCGCGGTTCTCCGGGCGGGACATCCAGGGAGCAGTACTTC